The next 13 T cell receptor beta chains were all read from a single sample in a study of cytomegalovirus exposure and HLA in healthy donors. The PCR used 60 Vbeta and 13 Jbeta primers. Some clones are missing from TCRdb's copy, which holds only in-frame ones; the method was immunoSEQ multiplex PCR. The repertoire has approximately 110,000 clones, roughly 70% of them found once; the top ten carry about 11%. Sequencing was done on a sample of PBMCs. The receptors stem from a man between 35 and 55 years old in good health and CMV-seropositive.

This rearrangement joins TRBV7-8 to TRBJ2-7; a weak D match, TRBD1 (5 bases). In germline, CDR1 is SGHVS, CDR2 FQNEAQ. V lost 10 bases and J 6 bases, leaving 28 bases between the germline ends. The CDR3 runs 16 residues. This chain's CDR3 is CATFRLSDTVPGEQYV. Here the CDR3 DNA reads TGTGCCACCTTCCGTCTTTCGGACACGGTACCAGGCGAGCAGTACGTC.

The chain employs TRBV4-1 and TRBJ2-7, with a weak D call TRBD1 (5 bases). Germline V CDR1 and CDR2: MGHRA, YSYEKL. The CDR3 spans 14 residues. V shed 1 base and J shed 2 bases, with 9 bases lying between them. CDR3 nucleotide sequence: TGCGCCAGCAGCCAAGTCGAAGGGGCCTACGAGCAGTACGTC. It yields the protein CASSQVEGAYEQYV.

The chain uses TRBV18 and TRBJ1-1; TRBD1 matches at 7 bases. Germline V gene lookup returns CDR1 KGHSH and CDR2 LQKENI. This CDR3 is built from 14 residues. J was trimmed by 7 bases and V by 6 bases; bases with no gene match: 11. The CDR3 protein is CASSTRQGDSEAFF. The CDR3 nucleotides are TGTGCCAGCTCCACCCGGCAGGGGGATAGTGAAGCTTTCTTT.

The CDR3 DNA reads TGTGCCAGTAGTATCTCGTCTCTCGGGGAGCTGTTTTTT. Protein product: CASSISSLGELFF. The chain uses TRBV19 and TRBJ2-2; unclear D gene. The germline CDR1 and CDR2 sequences are LNHDA and SQIVND (reference sequence). V lost 3 bases to trimming and J lost 7 bases, with 9 bases between them. CDR3 size: 13 residues.

This clone was seen more than once but under ten times. The chain uses TRBV6-5 and TRBJ1-1; perhaps TRBD1 as D (6 bases). CDR3 length: 14 amino acids. Germline CDR1 MNHEY, CDR2 SVGAGI. Trimming cost V 7 bases and J 6 bases, with 18 bases left between them. The CDR3 loop reads CASNPSGDSAEAFF. In DNA form, the CDR3 reads TGTGCCAGCAATCCCTCAGGGGATTCGGCTGAAGCTTTCTTT.

The chain couples TRBV6-5 to TRBJ2-3; D ambiguous. Trimming took off 6 bases at V and 4 bases at J, with 8 bases between the two ends. The CDR3 runs 12 residues. In germline, CDR1 is MNHEY, CDR2 SVGAGI. CDR3 in amino acids: CASSPESDTQYF. CDR3 nucleotide sequence: TGTGCCAGCAGCCCTGAGTCAGATACGCAGTATTTT.

This sequence joins TRBV28 and TRBJ1-2; D call uncertain. V was cut by 7 bases and J by 4 bases, with 16 bases left in between. The CDR3 has 14 amino acids. The germline gives CDR1 MDHEN, CDR2 SYDVKM. The CDR3 coding sequence is TGTGCCAGCACCTCCGGGAGCCACACCTATGGCTACACCTTC. Its translation: CASTSGSHTYGYTF.

V usage is TRBV7-9 and J usage is TRBJ2-2, with D perhaps matching TRBD2 (5 bases). This CDR3 region has 13 residues. V shed 3 bases and J shed 3 bases, with 5 bases lying between them. CDR1 and CDR2 (germline): SEHNR, FQNEAQ (reference sequence). The CDR3 here is CASSFGDTGELFF. DNA of the CDR3: TGTGCCAGCAGCTTCGGGGACACCGGGGAGCTGTTTTTT.

This chain uses TRBV7-2 with TRBJ2-3, with 8 bases lining up with TRBD1. V shed 2 bases and J 6 bases; nucleotides not matched to a gene: 4. The CDR3 sequence is 14 residues long. The germline V gene has CDR1 SGHTA and CDR2 FQGNSA. The CDR3, as DNA: TGTGCCAGCAGCTTACAGGGGGCGGGTGATACGCAGTATTTT. Protein sequence: CASSLQGAGDTQYF.

The chain recombines TRBV4-2 with TRBJ1-5; 7 bases match TRBD1. The CDR3 sequence is 14 residues long. CDR1 LGHNA and CDR2 YNFKEQ come from the germline V gene. V dropped 1 base and J dropped 5; count of bases not matched to a gene: 2. The CDR3 DNA follows: TGTGCCAGCAGCCAAGGACAGGGCGATCAGCCCCAGCATTTT. Protein product: CASSQGQGDQPQHF.

V usage is TRBV4-3 and J usage is TRBJ2-1; 10 bases align to TRBD2. Germline assignment: CDR1 LGHNA and CDR2 YSLEER. Unmatched junction bases numbered 7, after V lost 0 bases and J lost 5 bases. The CDR3 has 17 amino acids. The CDR3 region is CASSQDSVSGRNNEQFF. CDR3 coding DNA: TGCGCCAGCAGCCAAGATAGCGTTAGCGGGAGGAACAATGAGCAGTTCTTC.

The table lists this clone with a few counts. The genes are TRBV4-2 and TRBJ2-1; 16 bases fit TRBD2. Trimming took 1 base from V and 9 from J; bases not matched to a gene: 6. Germline values: CDR1 LGHNA, CDR2 YNFKEQ. This CDR3 region has 17 residues. The DNA of the CDR3 is TGTGCCAGCAGCCAAGGTTGGGGACTAGCGGGAGGGTCTGAGCAGTTCTTC. Translating it yields CASSQGWGLAGGSEQFF.

The V gene is TRBV9, the J gene TRBJ2-3; 8 nucleotides align to TRBD2. J was trimmed by 4 bases and V by 2 bases; bases with no gene match: 6. Looked up from germline, CDR1 is SGDLS and CDR2 is YYNGEE. The CDR3 runs to 15 residues. DNA of the CDR3: TGTGCCAGCAGCGTCTCACTAGCGGCGTCAGATACGCAGTATTTT. This sequence encodes CASSVSLAASDTQYF.